This passage covers 26 T cell receptor beta chains from one sample sequenced in a study of T cell responses to AZD1222 COVID-19 vaccine. Measured with immunoSEQ multiplex PCR; TCRdb has only the in-frame clones, and not every one. The table lists approximately 110,000 clones, around 86% of them singletons. The sample was peripheral blood, taken on day 0 of AZD1222 vaccination. The receptors were gathered from an adult in good health.

This chain connects TRBV6-4 to TRBJ2-4; D unclear. The germline CDR1 and CDR2 sequences are MRHNA and SNTAGT. The CDR3 sequence is 19 residues long. Trimming pared 11 bases from V and 0 bases from J, leaving 29 bases between. Here the CDR3 reads CAGILAHQADLLAKNIQYF. For the CDR3, the DNA is TGTGCCGGAATCCTCGCCCACCAGGCCGACCTACTAGCCAAAAACATTCAGTACTTC.

The chain has TRBV7-2 and TRBJ2-5, with D possibly TRBD1 on 5 matching bases. Germline loops: CDR1 SGHTA, CDR2 FQGNSA. The ends were cut back, 3 bases at V and 5 bases at J, with 16 bases in the middle. CDR3 length equals 15 residues. The CDR3 spells CASSLIWTQEETQYF. DNA for the CDR3: TGTGCCAGCAGCTTGATATGGACACAGGAGGAGACCCAGTACTTC.

J is TRBJ2-3 and V is TRBV29-1; D perhaps matches TRBD1 (6 bases). The CDR3 spans 13 residues. Trimming removed 0 bases at V and 2 bases at J, with 6 bases between. Germline CDR1 reads SQVTM; CDR2 reads ANQGSEA. The CDR3 region is CSVEEGHTDTQYF. The DNA for the CDR3 is TGCAGCGTTGAAGAGGGACACACAGATACGCAGTATTTT.

The gene calls are TRBV7-8 and TRBJ2-3, with 7 nucleotides matching TRBD2. This CDR3 has 13 amino acids. The germline V gene encodes CDR1 SGHVS and CDR2 FQNEAQ. V was clipped by 6 bases and J by 6 bases; unmatched bases: 6. CDR3 nucleotides: TGTGCCAGCAGGCCGACTAGCATGGATACGCAGTATTTT. It specifies CASRPTSMDTQYF. Combining the CDR3 with reference TRBV7-8 and TRBJ2-3 gives the whole variable domain GAGVSQSPRYKVAKRGQDVALRCDPISGHVSLFWYQQALGQGPEFLTYFQNEAQLDKSGLPSDRFFAERPEGSVSTLKIQRTQQEDSAVYLCASRPTSMDTQYFGPGTRLTVL.

V gene TRBV21-1 combines with J gene TRBJ2-7; TRBD1 was called by the table and not checked on the DNA. TRBV21-1 is classified as a pseudogene. The CDR3 length is 14 residues. CDR3 DNA: TGTGCCAGCAGGCGACGAGGACAGGGCTACGAGCAGTACTTC. This translates into CASRRRGQGYEQYF.

The V and J genes are TRBV5-1 and TRBJ2-1; the match to TRBD2 covers 7 bases. The germline V gene encodes CDR1 SGHRS and CDR2 YFSETQ. The CDR3 covers 16 residues. V shed 4 bases, J shed 6 bases, and the junction held 13 bases outside the gene matches. The CDR3 region is CASSRTIAGLGNEQFF. Here the CDR3 DNA reads TGCGCCAGCAGCCGAACAATAGCGGGCCTGGGCAATGAGCAGTTCTTC.

The chain combines TRBV19 with TRBJ1-5; no clear D. Trimming pared 4 bases from V and 7 bases from J, leaving 20 bases between. This CDR3 region has 16 residues. Germline V gene sequence: CDR1 LNHDA, CDR2 SQIVND (reference sequence). Written as DNA, the CDR3 is TGTGCCAGTAGTACCCGCGAAGGACGGTTCGAGCAGCCCCAGCATTTT. Amino acid sequence: CASSTREGRFEQPQHF.

The chain joins TRBV3-1 (or the pseudogene TRBV3-2) to TRBJ2-3; the match to TRBD2 covers 11 bases. J was trimmed by 0 bases and V by 4 bases; bases with no gene match: 21. Germline lookup yields CDR1 LGHDT and CDR2 YNNKEL (reference sequence). The CDR3 is 22 amino acids. CDR3: CASSRKLLAGGDIYSSTDTQYF. CDR3 in DNA: TGTGCCAGCAGCCGCAAACTCCTAGCGGGGGGCGATATTTATTCTAGCACAGATACGCAGTATTTT.

V is TRBV29-1 and J is TRBJ1-6, with 7 bases matching TRBD1. This CDR3 contains 14 residues. The germline V gene encodes CDR1 SQVTM and CDR2 ANQGSEA. J gave up 6 bases and V 4 bases, and 6 bases lay outside the gene matches. Here the CDR3 reads CSVGEGASNSPLHF. The CDR3 region has the DNA TGCAGCGTTGGAGAGGGGGCGAGTAATTCACCCCTCCACTTT. Using reference TRBV29-1 and TRBJ1-6 for the parts outside the CDR3, the full variable domain is SAVISQKPSRDICQRGTSLTIQCQVDSQVTMMFWYRQQPGQSLTLIATANQGSEATYESGFVIDKFPISRPNLTFSTLTVSNMSPEDSSIYLCSVGEGASNSPLHFGNGTRLTVT.

The V call is TRBV10-1, the J call TRBJ2-7, with D perhaps given as TRBD1 or TRBD2 (5 bases each). The CDR3 length is 13 residues. Germline loops: CDR1 WNHNN, CDR2 SYGVQD (reference sequence). V gave up 4 bases and J gave up 2 bases, with 9 bases separating them. This CDR3 is CASSAGAAYEQYF. DNA for the CDR3: TGCGCCAGCAGTGCCGGGGCGGCCTACGAGCAGTACTTC.

The rearrangement uses TRBV12-5 and TRBJ1-2; tentative D call: TRBD1 (5 bases). Trimming removed 2 bases at V and 0 bases at J, with 22 bases between. This CDR3 has 19 residues. The germline V gene encodes CDR1 LGHNT and CDR2 FRNRAP. The CDR3 protein is CASGLSLWDGGRSNYGYTF. Here the CDR3 DNA reads TGTGCTAGTGGTTTGTCCTTATGGGACGGGGGGAGGTCTAACTATGGCTACACCTTC.

V and J are TRBV10-3 and TRBJ2-7; 7 nucleotides match TRBD2. V lost 4 bases and J lost 0; bases outside the gene matches: 6. CDR3 size: 15 residues. Germline V CDR1 and CDR2: ENHRY, SYGVKD. The CDR3 sequence: CAISGRGGSSYEQYF. In DNA form, the CDR3 reads TGTGCCATCAGTGGTCGGGGCGGGAGCTCCTACGAGCAGTACTTC.

This rearrangement joins TRBV10-2 to TRBJ2-1; 12 positions match TRBD2. The germline V gene encodes CDR1 WSHSY and CDR2 SAAADI. Trimming removed 6 bases from V and 6 bases from J; junction bases left unmatched: 6. The CDR3 extends over 15 amino acids. CDR3 sequence reads: CASSLAGGPVNEQFF. CDR3 coding DNA: TGCGCCAGCAGCCTAGCGGGGGGGCCCGTCAATGAGCAGTTCTTC.

This chain uses TRBV2 with TRBJ2-3; D gene uncertain. The germline V gene encodes CDR1 SNHLY and CDR2 FYNNEI. This CDR3 comprises 11 residues. Trimming took 8 bases from V and 1 from J, leaving 4 bases between them. CDR3 DNA sequence: TGTGCCAGCTTTGGCACAGATACGCAGTATTTT. This gives the protein CASFGTDTQYF.

V is TRBV19 and J is TRBJ1-4; 7 bases map to TRBD1. V was pared by 9 bases and J by 7 bases, with 8 bases of the junction left unmatched. The germline V gene has CDR1 LNHDA and CDR2 SQIVND (reference sequence). The CDR3 has 13 amino acids. The CDR3 DNA is TGTGCCAGCAAGCAGGGGGTGGGTGAAAAACTGTTTTTT. Translation: CASKQGVGEKLFF.

V usage is TRBV6-5 and J usage is TRBJ1-1; D remains ambiguous. Trimming stripped 6 bases from V and 4 bases from J, with 18 bases between. This CDR3 comprises 15 residues. Per the germline V gene, CDR1 is MNHEY and CDR2 is SVGAGI. The CDR3 nucleotides are TGTGCCAGCAGGAACCTCAGATCTCGGGGCACTGAAGCTTTCTTT. As protein: CASRNLRSRGTEAFF.

This sequence joins TRBV7-8 and TRBJ1-3; D remains ambiguous. Between the trimmed V and J ends, which lost 2 bases and 4 bases, there was a span of 6 bases. This CDR3 is 13 amino acids long. Germline V CDR1 and CDR2: SGHVS, FQNEAQ. This CDR3 reads CASSLMKGNTIYF. Here the CDR3 DNA reads TGTGCCAGCAGCTTAATGAAGGGAAACACCATATATTTT.

For the CDR3, the DNA is TGTGCCACCACAGGGAACACCGGGGAGCTGTTTTTT. Amino acid sequence: CATTGNTGELFF. The chain uses TRBV6-6 and TRBJ2-2; perhaps TRBD1 as D (5 bases). CDR1 is MNHNY, CDR2 SVGAGI, per germline (reference sequence). Trimming removed 10 bases from V and 1 base from J, with 7 bases in between. The CDR3 totals 12 residues.

The chain recombines TRBV18 with TRBJ2-7; 9 nucleotides agree with TRBD2. Germline assignment: CDR1 KGHSH and CDR2 LQKENI. V shed 5 bases, J shed 5 bases, and the junction held 4 bases outside the gene matches. The CDR3 covers 13 residues. The CDR3 loop reads CASSSREGDEQYF. In nucleotides, the CDR3 is TGTGCCAGCTCATCGCGGGAGGGGGACGAGCAGTACTTC.

V is TRBV4-3 and J is TRBJ2-7; D may be TRBD1 (7 bases). The CDR3 spans 15 residues. Germline V gene sequence: CDR1 LGHNA, CDR2 YSLEER. The ends were cut back, 0 bases at V and 2 bases at J, with 11 bases in the middle. CDR3 nucleotide sequence: TGCGCCAGCAGCCAAGACTCCAGGGGGGCCTACGAGCAGTACTTC. It encodes CASSQDSRGAYEQYF.

This chain uses TRBV27 with TRBJ2-7, with TRBD2 identical over 9 bases. Germline V CDR1 and CDR2: MNHEY, SMNVEV (reference sequence). The CDR3 has 14 amino acids. V dropped 4 bases and J dropped 5; count of bases not matched to a gene: 6. CDR3 sequence reads: CASSYGGGANEQYF. The CDR3 coding sequence is TGTGCCAGCAGTTATGGCGGGGGGGCCAACGAGCAGTACTTC.

CDR3 sequence: CASSSGLTNTGELFF. The CDR3 DNA reads as TGTGCCAGCAGCTCGGGACTGACGAACACCGGGGAGCTGTTTTTT. V gene TRBV11-2 combines with J gene TRBJ2-2; a weak D match, TRBD2 (6 bases). V was clipped by 4 bases and J by 0 bases, with 9 bases between them. CDR3 length: 15 amino acids. Germline V gene data show CDR1 as SGHAT and CDR2 as FQNNGV. Complete variable domain (other parts from reference TRBV11-2 and TRBJ2-2): EAGVAQSPRYKIIEKRQSVAFWCNPISGHATLYWYQQILGQGPKLLIQFQNNGVVDDSQLPKDRFSAERLKGVDSTLKIQPAKLEDSAVYLCASSSGLTNTGELFFGEGSRLTVL.

The chain carries TRBV4-1 and TRBJ1-4; D is unresolved. CDR3 length: 16 residues. Trimming shortened V by 1 base and J by 0 bases, and 9 bases separated the two germline ends. Germline V lookup: CDR1 MGHRA, CDR2 YSYEKL. CDR3 sequence reads: CASSQAGRTTNEKLFF. CDR3 in DNA: TGCGCCAGCAGCCAAGCCGGCCGGACAACTAATGAAAAACTGTTTTTT.

This clone was seen a single time. The V and J genes are TRBV19 and TRBJ2-1; no firm D call. The germline V gene has CDR1 LNHDA and CDR2 SQIVND (reference sequence). Deletions cut 3 bases from V and 3 bases from J, with 12 bases between. This CDR3 spans 15 amino acids. The CDR3 nucleotides are TGTGCCAGTAGTATGGCCCACTACGGCTACAATGAGCAGTTCTTC. Its protein product is CASSMAHYGYNEQFF.

Notes on this clone: The sample carries other DNA sequences with the same CDR3. This rearrangement joins TRBV5-1 to TRBJ1-2, with D unresolved. The V end was cut by 0 bases, the J end by 2 bases, with 5 bases between. This CDR3 contains 13 residues. CDR1 and CDR2 (germline): SGHRS, YFSETQ. The CDR3 sequence is CASSLAGNYGYTF. Here the CDR3 DNA reads TGCGCCAGCAGCTTGGCCGGGAACTATGGCTACACCTTC.

The chain employs TRBV7-9 and TRBJ2-7, with D perhaps TRBD1 (6 bases). Trimming took off 5 bases at V and 2 bases at J, with 13 bases between the two ends. Looked up from germline, CDR1 is SEHNR and CDR2 is FQNEAQ (reference sequence). The CDR3 totals 14 residues. This CDR3 reads CASSLDRYTYEQYF. CDR3 bases: TGTGCCAGCAGCCTAGACAGGTACACCTACGAGCAGTACTTC.